One sample yielded the 11 T cell receptor beta chains listed below, sequenced in a study of blood T cell repertoires in COVID-19. Profiled with immunoSEQ multiplex PCR; TCRdb holds only in-frame clones, not every one. The sample shows 70,000 to 85,000 clones, 86% of them seen only once. The sequenced sample consisted of peripheral blood. All receptors come from a woman aged 55-70 years with acute or convalescent COVID-19.

The chain has TRBV19 and TRBJ1-3; D perhaps matches TRBD1 (5 bases). Germline assignment: CDR1 LNHDA and CDR2 SQIVND (reference sequence). This CDR3 region has 14 residues. The germline V and J ends were trimmed by 8 bases and 4 bases, with 15 bases remaining between them. The CDR3 DNA reads as TGTGCCAGTTTAGACAGCTCTCAAGGAAACACCATATATTTT. Residues: CASLDSSQGNTIYF.

The V call is TRBV7-3, the J call TRBJ2-3; perhaps TRBD1 as D (6 bases). This CDR3 comprises 16 residues. The germline V gene encodes CDR1 SGHTA and CDR2 FQGTGA. The ends were cut back, 5 bases at V and 6 bases at J, with 21 bases in the middle. The CDR3 DNA follows: TGTGCCAGCAGCATCCTGGGCCTCAGGGGAACGGATACGCAGTATTTT. Amino acids: CASSILGLRGTDTQYF.

The V and J genes are TRBV19 and TRBJ1-2; D may be TRBD1 (5 bases). Trimming shortened V by 0 bases and J by 2 bases, and 10 bases separated the two germline ends. CDR3 size: 15 residues. Germline values: CDR1 LNHDA, CDR2 SQIVND (reference sequence). The chain's CDR3 is CASSIDPNRNYGYTF. DNA of the CDR3: TGTGCCAGTAGTATAGACCCCAACAGGAACTATGGCTACACCTTC.

This sequence joins TRBV2 and TRBJ1-1; no reliable D call. V lost 10 bases to trimming and J lost 7 bases, with 16 bases between them. The CDR3 length is 12 residues. Looked up from germline, CDR1 is SNHLY and CDR2 is FYNNEI. The CDR3, as DNA: TGTGCCATCTCTCGAGGAGGGTATGAAGCTTTCTTT. As protein: CAISRGGYEAFF.

The chain employs TRBV28 and TRBJ1-2; no definite D call. This CDR3 is 13 amino acids long. The V end lost 6 bases, the J end lost 0 bases, and 8 bases lay between the germline ends. Germline lookup yields CDR1 MDHEN and CDR2 SYDVKM. The CDR3 coding sequence is TGTGCCAGCAGACCTCCAGCTAACTATGGCTACACCTTC. It encodes CASRPPANYGYTF.

The chain employs TRBV7-2 and TRBJ2-5, with 8 bases fitting TRBD2. V shed 5 bases and J 2 bases; nucleotides not matched to a gene: 7. Germline CDR1 is SGHTA and CDR2 is FQGNSA. CDR3 length equals 15 residues. The CDR3 protein is CASSVYSGAQETQYF. The CDR3 DNA reads TGTGCCAGCAGCGTCTATAGCGGGGCTCAAGAGACCCAGTACTTC.

This clone has just a few counts. The chain links TRBV28 to TRBJ1-4; TRBD1 is a possible D gene (5 bases). The CDR3 is 16 amino acids. Germline values: CDR1 MDHEN, CDR2 SYDVKM. V was cut by 5 bases and J by 8 bases, with 21 bases left in between. The chain's CDR3 is CASSRALGAGGEKLFF. The CDR3 DNA follows: TGTGCCAGCAGTCGGGCGCTCGGGGCTGGGGGGGAAAAACTGTTTTTT.

This chain links TRBV6-5 with TRBJ2-5; 9 bases align to TRBD2. The CDR3 extends over 13 amino acids. The trim removed 4 bases at V and 6 bases at J, leaving 3 bases unmatched. The germline V gene has CDR1 MNHEY and CDR2 SVGAGI. Written as DNA, the CDR3 is TGTGCCAGCAGTTTTCTAGCGGGACAGACCCAGTACTTC. It yields the protein CASSFLAGQTQYF.

This clone was found once. The chain uses TRBV11-3 and TRBJ2-7, with 7 bases that match TRBD1. The CDR3 extends over 16 amino acids. Germline trimming cut 1 base from V and 0 bases from J; bases unmatched to any gene: 6. CDR1 SGHNT and CDR2 YENEEA come from the germline V gene. DNA of the CDR3: TGTGCCAGCAGCTTAGGGACAGGCGAAGCCTCCTACGAGCAGTACTTC. It is translated as CASSLGTGEASYEQYF.

This chain uses TRBV15 with TRBJ2-1, with 9 bases lining up with TRBD2. J was trimmed by 2 bases and V by 0 bases; bases with no gene match: 5. The CDR3 covers 17 residues. The germline gives CDR1 LNHNV, CDR2 YYDKDF (reference sequence). The CDR3 reads CATSREGVAGAYNEQFF. CDR3 DNA: TGTGCCACCAGCAGAGAGGGGGTAGCGGGGGCCTACAATGAGCAGTTCTTC.

The genes are TRBV27 and TRBJ1-2; TRBD1 agrees at 7 bases. V shed 5 bases, J shed 4 bases, and the junction held 4 bases outside the gene matches. Looked up from germline, CDR1 is MNHEY and CDR2 is SMNVEV (reference sequence). There are 13 residues in the CDR3. CDR3 in amino acids: CASSRTGGYGYTF. For the CDR3, the DNA is TGTGCCAGCAGTCGGACAGGAGGCTATGGCTACACCTTC.